Each of the 12 T cell receptor beta chains below was sequenced from the same sample in a study of T-cell memory formation after mild COVID-19. Each CDR3 protein gets one entry after TCRdb re-called the 5' RACE reads with MiXCR. Of nearly 250,000 distinct CDR3 sequences in the sample, approximately 15% were seen once. Sequencing was done on a sample of PBMCs or a T cell subset sorted from them (not recorded which). The source of these receptors is an adult woman who had mild COVID-19 (a few samples of this study predate the infection). Cell type and time point are not known.

The rearrangement uses TRBV6-6 and TRBJ2-1; maybe TRBD1 (6 bases). Germline V gene lookup returns CDR1 MNHNY and CDR2 SVGAGI (reference sequence). This CDR3 is 13 amino acids long. V lost 6 bases to trimming and J lost 7 bases, with 13 bases between them. CDR3 nucleotides: TGTGCCAGCAGCCCCCGGCAGGGGAATGAGCAGTTCTTC. Translated, it gives CASSPRQGNEQFF.

The rearrangement links TRBV20-1 to TRBJ1-2; possible D gene TRBD1, 6 bases. V lost 3 bases to trimming and J lost 4 bases, with 18 bases between them. Germline V gives CDR1 DFQATT, CDR2 SNEGSKA (reference sequence). CDR3 length equals 15 residues. CDR3 in amino acids: CSASPTGTISYGYTF. As DNA, the CDR3 is TGCAGTGCTAGCCCAACCGGGACAATCAGCTATGGCTACACCTTC.

This chain connects TRBV4-2 to TRBJ2-1; no reliable D call. CDR1 and CDR2 (germline): LGHNA, YNFKEQ. The CDR3 is 15 amino acids. Trimming shortened V by 0 bases and J by 0 bases, and 6 bases separated the two germline ends. The CDR3 is CASSQEGDSYNEQFF. Written as DNA, the CDR3 is TGTGCCAGCAGCCAAGAGGGTGACTCCTACAATGAGCAGTTCTTC.

The chain uses TRBV3-1 and TRBJ1-1; the match to TRBD1 covers 8 bases. The CDR3 contains 14 residues. Germline assignment: CDR1 LGHDT and CDR2 YNNKEL (reference sequence). Trimming removed 3 bases from V and 6 bases from J; junction bases left unmatched: 6. The CDR3 nucleotides are TGTGCCAGCAGCCACCGACAGGGGCGGGCTGAAGCTTTCTTT. Its translation is CASSHRQGRAEAFF.

A few counts support this clonotype. The V gene is TRBV5-1, the J gene TRBJ1-2; 10 bases map to TRBD1. J gave up 2 bases and V 0 bases, and 7 bases lay outside the gene matches. Looked up from germline, CDR1 is SGHRS and CDR2 is YFSETQ. The CDR3 extends over 17 amino acids. Here the CDR3 DNA reads TGCGCCAGCAGCTTGGCCGGGACAGGGGCTGGAAACTATGGCTACACCTTC. Encoded protein: CASSLAGTGAGNYGYTF.

This clonotype was seen many times. The rearrangement uses TRBV29-1 and TRBJ2-3; D is undetermined. The CDR3 sequence is 11 residues long. Germline values: CDR1 SQVTM, CDR2 ANQGSEA. V lost 8 bases and J lost 3, with 9 bases in between. The CDR3 reads CSPRITDTQYF. CDR3 nucleotide sequence: TGCAGCCCCAGAATAACAGATACGCAGTATTTT.

In this sample, this clonotype turned up many times. The rearrangement joins TRBV9 to TRBJ2-7; a weak D match, TRBD2 (5 bases). CDR1 and CDR2 from the germline V gene are SGDLS and YYNGEE. CDR3 length: 14 amino acids. Trimming shortened V by 4 bases and J by 5 bases, and 16 bases separated the two germline ends. The CDR3 DNA reads as TGTGCCAGCAGCCTAGGACTTCTAAGTCACGAGCAGTACTTC. Residues: CASSLGLLSHEQYF.

The gene calls are TRBV5-1 and TRBJ2-2; 15 nucleotides align to TRBD2. The length of the CDR3 is 18 residues. V lost 7 bases, J lost 3 bases, and 10 bases stayed unmatched. Germline V gene lookup returns CDR1 SGHRS and CDR2 YFSETQ. CDR3 region: CASRRGTSGGSDTGELFF. For the CDR3, the DNA is TGCGCCAGCCGACGAGGGACTAGCGGGGGGTCGGACACCGGGGAGCTGTTTTTT.

This clonotype has more than one count but fewer than ten. The V gene is TRBV12-3 or TRBV12-4, the J gene TRBJ2-1; no definite D call. There are 14 residues in the CDR3. V lost 5 bases and J lost 0, with 8 bases in between. CDR3 amino acids: CASSPTGSYNEQFF. CDR3 DNA sequence: TGTGCCAGCAGTCCTACGGGCTCCTACAATGAGCAGTTCTTC.

In its sample, this clonotype was seen many times. The V and J genes are TRBV7-2 and TRBJ1-6; D remains ambiguous. Germline V gene data show CDR1 as SGHTA and CDR2 as FQGNSA. CDR3 length equals 13 residues. The ends were cut back, 11 bases at V and 10 bases at J, with 18 bases in the middle. The CDR3 loop is CAGGRRVDSPLHF. CDR3 in DNA: TGTGCCGGCGGGCGGAGGGTGGACTCACCCCTCCACTTT.

The table lists this clonotype with a few counts. This chain joins TRBV27 and TRBJ2-3; 10 bases map to TRBD2. V shed 5 bases and J 4 bases; nucleotides not matched to a gene: 3. CDR1 and CDR2 from the germline V gene are MNHEY and SMNVEV (reference sequence). The CDR3 sequence is 14 residues long. CDR3 in DNA: TGTGCCAGCAGTGTCGGGACTAGCGCAGATACGCAGTATTTT. This translates into CASSVGTSADTQYF.

The chain recombines TRBV7-2 with TRBJ1-1; D gene ambiguous. Trimming took off 6 bases at V and 0 bases at J, with 8 bases between the two ends. In germline, CDR1 is SGHTA, CDR2 FQGNSA. CDR3 length equals 13 residues. DNA of the CDR3: TGTGCCAGCAGGGTCACTCTGAACACTGAAGCTTTCTTT. It specifies CASRVTLNTEAFF.